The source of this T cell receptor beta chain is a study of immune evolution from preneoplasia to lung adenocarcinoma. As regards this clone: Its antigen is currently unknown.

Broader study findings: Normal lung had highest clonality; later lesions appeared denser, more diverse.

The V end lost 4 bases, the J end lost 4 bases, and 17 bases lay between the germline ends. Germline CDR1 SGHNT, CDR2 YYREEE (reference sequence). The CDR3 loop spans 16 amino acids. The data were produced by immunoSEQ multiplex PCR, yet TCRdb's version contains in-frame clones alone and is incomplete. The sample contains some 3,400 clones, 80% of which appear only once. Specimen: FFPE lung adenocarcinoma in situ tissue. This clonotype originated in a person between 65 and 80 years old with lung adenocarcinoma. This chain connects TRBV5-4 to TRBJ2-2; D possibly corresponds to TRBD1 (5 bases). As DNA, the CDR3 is TGTGCCAGCAGCCTAGGACAACGAGCAGGCACCGGGGAGCTGTTTTTT. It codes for CASSLGQRAGTGELFF.